These T cell receptor beta chains were read from a single sample in a study of cytomegalovirus exposure and HLA in healthy donors. This table comes from immunoSEQ multiplex PCR, and its TCRdb copy is limited to in-frame clones, with some not included. This sample has about 130,000 clones, with about 96% found just once. Sequenced sample: PBMCs. The receptors here all came from a man between 18 and 35 years old in good health and CMV-seronegative. CDR3s include the opening cysteine and the closing phenylalanine or tryptophan. A D gene is named only where the DNA matches it firmly. Not every row has a clone size; where given, it reads once, few, many or a size class.

>.|TRBJ1-1|.|TRBV18
CASSPVGLGGNTEAFF
TGTGCCAGCTCACCCGTCGGGCTCGGGGGGAACACTGAAGCTTTCTTT
>.|TRBJ2-5|.|TRBV9
CASSVGSSAETQYF
TGTGCCAGCAGCGTAGGAAGTAGCGCGGAGACCCAGTACTTC
>once|TRBJ2-7|.|TRBV21-1
CASSNCWKAGPRLEQYF
TGTGCCAGCAGCAACTGTTGGAAAGCGGGTCCTCGGCTCGAGCAGTACTTC
>.|TRBJ2-1|TRBD2|TRBV5-6
CASSLTLLSTSGNNEQFF
TGTGCCAGCAGCTTGACCCTTCTCTCGACTAGCGGAAACAATGAGCAGTTCTTC
>.|TRBJ2-7|TRBD2|TRBV9
CASSVEGTSGSETSSYEQYF
TGTGCCAGCAGCGTAGAGGGGACTAGCGGGAGCGAAACGAGCTCCTACGAGCAGTACTTC
>.|TRBJ2-3|.|TRBV15
CATSRGGGGAADTQYF
TGTGCCACCAGCAGAGGAGGCGGAGGGGCGGCAGATACGCAGTATTTT
>.|TRBJ1-2|.|TRBV10-3
CAISESQGDYGYTF
TGTGCCATCAGTGAGTCGCAGGGCGACTATGGCTACACCTTC
>.|TRBJ2-3|TRBD1|TRBV29-1
CSVGAFGLGQGGTDTQYF
TGCAGCGTTGGGGCCTTCGGCCTGGGACAGGGTGGCACAGATACGCAGTATTTT
>.|TRBJ2-3|TRBD2|TRBV7-9
CASSLGSGSPTDTQYF
TGTGCCAGCAGCTTAGGAAGCGGGAGCCCCACAGATACGCAGTATTTT
>.|TRBJ2-4|.|TRBV19
CASSIDAGLAKNIQYF
TGTGCCAGTAGTATAGACGCGGGCCTGGCCAAAAACATTCAGTACTTC
>.|TRBJ2-7|TRBD1|TRBV4-1
CASSLGQGSTYEQYF
TGCGCCAGCAGCCTCGGACAGGGGTCTACCTACGAGCAGTACTTC
>.|TRBJ2-5|TRBD1|TRBV7-2
CASSSDRGQETQYF
TGTGCCAGCAGCTCCGACAGGGGCCAAGAGACCCAGTACTTC
>.|TRBJ1-5|.|TRBV30
CAWRGASIYQPQHF
TGTGCCTGGCGAGGCGCAAGTATCTATCAGCCCCAGCATTTT
>.|TRBJ2-1|TRBD2|TRBV19
CASSEPSAGDNGEQFF
TGTGCCAGTAGCGAGCCCTCAGCGGGAGATAACGGTGAGCAGTTCTTC
>once|TRBJ2-1|TRBD2|TRBV4-1
CASSQRPLGLAGEEGNEQFF
TGCGCCAGCAGCCAACGACCCCTGGGATTGGCGGGAGAGGAAGGCAATGAGCAGTTCTTC
>.|TRBJ2-5|TRBD1|TRBV5-5
CASSPGTGVGETQYF
TGTGCCAGCAGCCCGGGGACAGGGGTCGGAGAGACCCAGTACTTC
>.|TRBJ2-3|.|TRBV7-9
CASSLVSGPVDTQYF
TGTGCCAGCAGCTTAGTTAGCGGTCCGGTAGATACGCAGTATTTT
>.|TRBJ2-3|.|TRBV30
CAWSARGDTQYF
TGTGCCTGGAGTGCAAGGGGTGATACGCAGTATTTT
>.|TRBJ2-1|TRBD1|TRBV15
CATSALGQGAYNEQFF
TGTGCCACCAGCGCCCTCGGACAGGGAGCCTACAATGAGCAGTTCTTC
>.|TRBJ2-7|.|TRBV7-9
CASSLVGLVYEQYF
TGTGCCAGCAGCTTAGTCGGGTTGGTGTACGAGCAGTACTTC
>.|TRBJ1-1|TRBD1|TRBV27
CASSLTNTRGHTEAFF
TGTGCCAGCAGTTTAACCAATACCAGGGGGCACACTGAAGCTTTCTTT
>.|TRBJ1-3|.|TRBV2
CASSWGWAYSGNTIYF
TGTGCCAGCAGCTGGGGCTGGGCCTACTCTGGAAACACCATATATTTT
>.|TRBJ2-1|TRBD2|TRBV5-4
CASSGTSGYNEQFF
TGTGCCAGCAGCGGGACTAGCGGCTACAATGAGCAGTTCTTC
>.|TRBJ1-1|TRBD1|TRBV11-2
CASSKQTGENTEAFF
TGTGCCAGCAGCAAGCAGACAGGGGAGAACACTGAAGCTTTCTTT
>.|TRBJ2-4|.|TRBV5-6
CASSLQGNMRNIQYF
TGTGCCAGCAGCTTACAGGGCAATATGAGAAACATTCAGTACTTC
>.|TRBJ1-5|.|TRBV30
CAWSVWGRVQPQHF
TGTGCCTGGAGTGTATGGGGGAGGGTTCAGCCCCAGCATTTT
>once|TRBJ2-7|.|TRBV19
CASSPPSRDEQYF
TGTGCCAGTAGTCCCCCATCCCGCGACGAGCAGTACTTC
>once|TRBJ1-5|TRBD1|TRBV5-1
CASSWDSPNQPQHF
TGCGCCAGCAGCTGGGACAGTCCCAATCAGCCCCAGCATTTT
>.|TRBJ2-7|.|TRBV6-1
CASSEGAGASYEQYF
TGTGCCAGCAGTGAAGGGGCAGGGGCCTCCTACGAGCAGTACTTC
>once|TRBJ1-1|.|TRBV4-3
CASSHGRGAQGYTEAFF
TGCGCCAGCAGCCACGGGCGGGGGGCGCAAGGCTATACTGAAGCTTTCTTT
>.|TRBJ2-6|.|TRBV5-6
CASSLRGSGANVLTF
TGTGCCAGCAGCTTGAGGGGATCTGGGGCCAACGTCCTGACTTTC
>.|TRBJ2-3|TRBD2|TRBV11-1
CASSLQGLATDTQYF
TGTGCCAGCAGCTTACAGGGACTAGCAACAGATACGCAGTATTTT
>.|TRBJ2-3|.|TRBV11-3
CASSPWVGTDTQYF
TGTGCCAGCAGCCCGTGGGTCGGGACAGATACGCAGTATTTT
>.|TRBJ2-7|TRBD1|TRBV2
CASSEGLRTGVYEQYF
TGTGCCAGCAGTGAGGGACTTAGGACAGGGGTCTACGAGCAGTACTTC
>once|TRBJ2-2|TRBD1|TRBV5-4
CASTTWEQGAGGELFF
TGTGCCAGCACCACCTGGGAGCAGGGGGCGGGCGGGGAGCTGTTTTTT
>once|TRBJ1-3|.|TRBV2
CASSDIFGFSGNTIYF
TGTGCCAGCAGTGATATTTTCGGTTTCTCTGGAAACACCATATATTTT
>.|TRBJ2-7|.|TRBV28
CASSYQSSYEQYF
TGTGCCAGCAGTTACCAGTCCTCCTACGAGCAGTACTTC
>.|TRBJ2-3|TRBD2|TRBV2
CASRGGTSTDTQYF
TGTGCCAGCCGGGGGGGTACTAGCACAGATACGCAGTATTTT
>once|TRBJ2-2|TRBD1|TRBV11-2
CASSPLSDRRTGELFF
TGTGCCAGCAGCCCCCTCTCGGACAGGAGGACCGGGGAGCTGTTTTTT
>.|TRBJ1-2|.|TRBV28
CASSFAGNAAGYTF
TGTGCCAGCAGTTTTGCGGGGAATGCTGCTGGCTACACCTTC
>once|TRBJ2-2|TRBD2|TRBV5-1
CASSYLAGGDTGELFF
TGCGCCAGCAGTTATCTAGCGGGAGGGGACACCGGGGAGCTGTTTTTT
>.|TRBJ2-7|.|TRBV14
CASSQDLAPYEQYF
TGTGCCAGCAGCCAAGATCTGGCCCCCTACGAGCAGTACTTC